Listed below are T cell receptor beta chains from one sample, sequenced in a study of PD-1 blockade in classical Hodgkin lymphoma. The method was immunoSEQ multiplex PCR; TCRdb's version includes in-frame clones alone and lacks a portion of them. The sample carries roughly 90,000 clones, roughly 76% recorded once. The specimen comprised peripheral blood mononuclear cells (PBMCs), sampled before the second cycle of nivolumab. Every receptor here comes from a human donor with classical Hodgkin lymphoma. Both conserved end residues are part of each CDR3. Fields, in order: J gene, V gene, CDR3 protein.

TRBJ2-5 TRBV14 CASSRRAAETQYF
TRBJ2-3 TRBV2 CASSEARDTQYF
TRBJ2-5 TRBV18 CASSPQQGVQETQYF
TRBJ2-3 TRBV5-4 CASSAGGWAGRSTDTQYF
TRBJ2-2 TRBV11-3 CASSPRTGWTGELFF
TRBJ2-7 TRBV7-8 CASSNRDGGYEQYF
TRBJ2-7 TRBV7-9 CASSSERSYYEQYF
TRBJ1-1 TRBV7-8 CASSSPPPAEAFF
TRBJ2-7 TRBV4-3 CASSQEAHYEQYF
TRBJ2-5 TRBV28 CASSSPRPQETQYF
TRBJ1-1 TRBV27 CASSLVGVITEAFF
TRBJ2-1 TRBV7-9 CASSKAGASYNEQFF
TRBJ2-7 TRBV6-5 CASSYSSFARHEQYF
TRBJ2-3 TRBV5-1 CASRRIGATDTQYF
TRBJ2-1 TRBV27 CASSPGLDAGTYNEQFF
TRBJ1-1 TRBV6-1 CASSQKTGNTEAFF
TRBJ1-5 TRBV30 CAWSLGVEKPQHF
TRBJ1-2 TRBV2 CASSEGRETGGYTF
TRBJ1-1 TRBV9 CASSATPGQEAEAFF
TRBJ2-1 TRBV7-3 CASSFGEGDEQFF
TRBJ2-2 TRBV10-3 CAISEFVGANGGELFF
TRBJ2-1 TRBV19 CASTPAGVPNNEQFF
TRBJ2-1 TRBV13 CASSLNQGLEQFF
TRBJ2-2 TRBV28 CASSFDASGGRELFF
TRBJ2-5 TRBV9 CASSGPGTTQETQYF
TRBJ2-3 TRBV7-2 CASSLNPSGAGDTQYF
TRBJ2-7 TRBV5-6 CASSLYGLAGHYEQYF
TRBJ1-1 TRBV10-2 CASSEIVEGTEAFF
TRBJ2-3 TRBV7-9 CASSLRQGALDTQYF